What follows is one TCR beta chain and its context. The CDR3 consists of 14 residues. The germline gives CDR1 SNHLY, CDR2 FYNNEI. V was clipped by 4 bases and J by 3 bases, with 10 bases between them. This sample is drawn from a study of blood T cell repertoires in COVID-19. At the level of the study: Acute and convalescent COVID-19 samples came from the United States, Italy and Spain. Nucleic acid was either cDNA or gDNA, and it came from T cells, B-cell-depleted T cells, or PBMCs.

Some clones are missing from TCRdb's copy, which holds only in-frame ones; the method was immunoSEQ multiplex PCR. This repertoire shows roughly 120,000 clones, approximately 87% found once; its top ten account for around 2.3%. The receptor comes from a man younger than 40 with acute or convalescent COVID-19. The rearrangement uses TRBV2 and TRBJ1-5, with D unclear. Input material: peripheral blood. CDR3 bases: TGTGCCAGCAGTGGACAAGGTAACAATCAGCCCCAGCATTTT. This encodes CASSGQGNNQPQHF.